Shown below are 27 T cell receptor beta chains from a single sample sequenced in a study of beta chain features in type 1 diabetes. The study's findings and limits: Researchers report that Type 1 diabetes patients had moderately but significantly shorter TCRB CDR3s across all four CD4+ subsets.

These receptors are not linked to any known antigen. TCRB transcripts that were expressed got sequenced, as all of the isolated RNA had been reverse transcribed. Sequenced by immunoSEQ multiplex PCR; TCRdb stores in-frame clones only, minus some. The sample has approximately 24,000 clones; 49% are singletons. Sequencing used stem cell memory CD4+ T cells from blood. Every receptor here comes from a man aged 25-45 years with type 1 diabetes.

A few counts support this clone. The rearrangement links TRBV11-3 to TRBJ2-7, with D perhaps matching TRBD2 (7 bases). The ends were cut back, 7 bases at V and 0 bases at J, with 13 bases in the middle. The germline CDR1 and CDR2 sequences are SGHNT and YENEEA. CDR3 length equals 14 residues. The CDR3 DNA reads as TGTGCCAGCAAACGGGGGGACAACTCCTACGAGCAGTACTTC. It codes for CASKRGDNSYEQYF. The full variable domain, in which reference TRBV11-3 and TRBJ2-7 provide the parts outside the CDR3, is EAGVVQSPRYKIIEKKQPVAFWCNPISGHNTLYWYLQNLGQGPELLIRYENEEAVDDSQLPKDRFSAERLKGVDSTLKIQPAELGDSAVYLCASKRGDNSYEQYFGPGTRLTVT.

The chain combines TRBV5-4 with TRBJ2-7, with TRBD2 matching 8 bases. V was pared by 4 bases and J by 2 bases, with 11 bases of the junction left unmatched. The CDR3 runs to 16 residues. Germline CDR1 SGHNT, CDR2 YYREEE (reference sequence). The DNA of the CDR3 is TGTGCCAGCAGCCGAAGGGCAGCGGGGGACCCCTACGAGCAGTACTTC. Translating gives CASSRRAAGDPYEQYF.

The rearrangement links TRBV5-4 to TRBJ2-2; 10 bases agree with TRBD2. The CDR3 runs to 17 residues. Trimming took 4 bases from V and 5 from J; bases not matched to a gene: 11. Germline V gene lookup returns CDR1 SGHNT and CDR2 YYREEE (reference sequence). Written as DNA, the CDR3 is TGTGCCAGCAGCAAGGGACTAGCGCCCCGGGGGACCGGGGAGCTGTTTTTT. Residues: CASSKGLAPRGTGELFF.

The chain carries TRBV2 and TRBJ2-5; TRBD1 aligns across 12 bases. V shed 6 bases and J 2 bases; nucleotides not matched to a gene: 7. The CDR3 sequence is 16 residues long. CDR1 is SNHLY, CDR2 FYNNEI, per germline. The CDR3 coding sequence is TGTGCCAGCAGGGGACAGGGGGCGTGGAGTCAAGAGACCCAGTACTTC. This translates into CASRGQGAWSQETQYF.

The V call is TRBV7-6, the J call TRBJ2-3; 7 bases map to TRBD1. CDR1 SGHVS and CDR2 FNYEAQ come from the germline V gene. The CDR3 is made up of 15 amino acids. V dropped 6 bases and J dropped 2; count of bases not matched to a gene: 8. DNA of the CDR3: TGTGCCAGCAGACACCGGGACAGCCCCACAGATACGCAGTATTTT. Encoded protein: CASRHRDSPTDTQYF.

This rearrangement joins TRBV6-6 to TRBJ2-4; D may be TRBD2 (5 bases). Trimming took 4 bases from V and 10 from J, leaving 14 bases between them. Looked up from germline, CDR1 is MNHNY and CDR2 is SVGAGI (reference sequence). CDR3 size: 13 residues. The CDR3 DNA reads as TGTGCCAGCAGTTTATCGGCATCGGGGATTCAGTACTTC. Translation gives CASSLSASGIQYF.

The V and J genes are TRBV30 and TRBJ1-2, with D unclear. V was shortened by 5 bases and J by 11 bases, with 6 bases between the two germline ends. Looked up from germline, CDR1 is GTSNPN and CDR2 is SVGIG (reference sequence). CDR3 size: 8 residues. CDR3 sequence reads: CAWDGYTF. The CDR3 DNA reads TGTGCCTGGGACGGGTACACCTTC.

The V and J genes are TRBV29-1 and TRBJ1-1, with 11 positions matching TRBD1. CDR1 and CDR2 from the germline V gene are SQVTM and ANQGSEA. The CDR3 runs to 13 residues. J was trimmed by 7 bases and V by 6 bases; bases with no gene match: 7. The DNA of the CDR3 is TGCAGCGTGGGGACAGGGGGTGTATTTGAAGCTTTCTTT. Translation gives CSVGTGGVFEAFF.

In this sample, this clone turned up a few times. The V and J genes are TRBV5-1 and TRBJ2-1; TRBD1 matches at 7 bases. J gave up 8 bases and V 4 bases, and 6 bases lay outside the gene matches. This CDR3 contains 13 residues. Germline-derived CDR1 and CDR2 are SGHRS and YFSETQ. In DNA, the CDR3 is TGCGCCAGCAGCCCGACAGGGTATGATGAGCAGTTCTTC. Encoded protein: CASSPTGYDEQFF.

This clone was seen more than once but under ten times. The chain has TRBV5-8 and TRBJ2-6; D remains ambiguous. V was cut by 0 bases and J by 0 bases, with 13 bases left in between. Germline values: CDR1 SGHTS, CDR2 YDEGEE. The CDR3 has 18 residues. CDR3 bases: TGTGCCAGCAGCTTGGGCGGCAGATTTTACTCTGGGGCCAACGTCCTGACTTTC. It translates to CASSLGGRFYSGANVLTF.

The chain couples TRBV29-1 to TRBJ2-7, with TRBD2 identical over 10 bases. The CDR3 has 16 amino acids. Trimming at V came to 1 base and at J to 5 bases, leaving 11 bases not matched to a gene. Germline V gene lookup returns CDR1 SQVTM and CDR2 ANQGSEA. The DNA of the CDR3 is TGCAGCGTTGAAGGATTCCCTAGCGGGAGCGGCGACGAGCAGTACTTC. Its translation: CSVEGFPSGSGDEQYF.

V gene TRBV5-1 combines with J gene TRBJ1-1; TRBD1 aligns across 7 bases. Germline V gives CDR1 SGHRS, CDR2 YFSETQ. The CDR3 is 14 amino acids. J gave up 1 base and V 4 bases, and 4 bases lay outside the gene matches. The chain's CDR3 is CASSVQGGNTEAFF. CDR3 coding DNA: TGCGCCAGCAGCGTGCAGGGGGGGAACACTGAAGCTTTCTTT.

The chain recombines TRBV5-8 with TRBJ2-1; a weak D match, TRBD1 (6 bases). With 3 bases removed from V and 1 base from J, the gap between germline ends came to 11 bases. CDR3 length: 15 amino acids. The germline gives CDR1 SGHTS, CDR2 YDEGEE. DNA for the CDR3: TGTGCCAGCAGCTCTGGGGGCAAGTCCTACAATGAGCAGTTCTTC. It translates to CASSSGGKSYNEQFF.

This clone has just a few counts. The V call is TRBV7-2, the J call TRBJ1-3; D is unclear. Germline V lookup: CDR1 SGHTA, CDR2 FQGNSA. Trimming took off 1 base at V and 2 bases at J, with 6 bases between the two ends. This CDR3 comprises 14 residues. CDR3 sequence (DNA): TGTGCCAGCAGCTTAGTGGCACCTGGAAACACCATATATTTT. Its translation: CASSLVAPGNTIYF.

There are a few counts of this clone. CDR3 nucleotides: TGTGCCAGCAGCTTAAGGGTAGGGGCAGGGAGGAATGAGCAGTTCTTC. Translating gives CASSLRVGAGRNEQFF. This chain connects TRBV11-2 to TRBJ2-1, with a tentative D call TRBD2 (6 bases). V shed 2 bases and J shed 7 bases, with 18 bases lying between them. Germline V gene lookup returns CDR1 SGHAT and CDR2 FQNNGV. This CDR3 comprises 16 residues.

This clone has just a few counts. This chain uses TRBV2 with TRBJ1-6; 7 nucleotides align to TRBD1. The CDR3 totals 12 residues. Germline trimming cut 6 bases from V and 10 bases from J; bases unmatched to any gene: 3. Germline V gene lookup returns CDR1 SNHLY and CDR2 FYNNEI. The DNA of the CDR3 is TGTGCCAGCAGGACAGGGTTCTCACCCCTCCACTTT. This codes for CASRTGFSPLHF.

A few counts support this clone. The V gene is TRBV25-1, the J gene TRBJ1-1; D gene unclear. Germline assignment: CDR1 MGHDK and CDR2 SYGVNS. The CDR3 consists of 14 residues. The V and J ends lost 0 bases and 2 bases respectively, with 7 bases between them. The DNA of the CDR3 is TGTGCCAGCAGTGAATACGGGATTAACACTGAAGCTTTCTTT. Protein: CASSEYGINTEAFF.

This sequence joins TRBV27 and TRBJ2-1, with TRBD2 matching 10 bases. Germline V lookup: CDR1 MNHEY, CDR2 SMNVEV (reference sequence). With V trimmed by 4 bases and J by 6 bases, 3 bases remained unmatched. The CDR3 has 14 amino acids. CDR3 amino acids: CASSWRTSGNEQFF. CDR3 in DNA: TGTGCCAGCAGTTGGCGGACTAGCGGCAATGAGCAGTTCTTC.

There are a few counts of this clone. The genes are TRBV2 and TRBJ1-1; D perhaps matches TRBD1 (5 bases). The V gene's germline CDR1 is SNHLY and CDR2 FYNNEI. V lost 6 bases and J 5 bases, leaving 16 bases between the germline ends. The CDR3 loop spans 14 amino acids. CDR3 bases: TGTGCCAGCAGAGCGACAGATTGGGTGACTGAAGCTTTCTTT. Its translation is CASRATDWVTEAFF.

V and J are TRBV29-1 and TRBJ1-1, with D tentatively TRBD1 (5 bases). Trimming took off 7 bases at V and 5 bases at J, with 17 bases between the two ends. There are 13 residues in the CDR3. Germline V CDR1 and CDR2: SQVTM, ANQGSEA. CDR3 sequence reads: CSAERQGGTEAFF. Here the CDR3 DNA reads TGCAGCGCCGAAAGGCAGGGTGGTACTGAAGCTTTCTTT.

The rearrangement joins TRBV23-1 to TRBJ1-5; the match to TRBD1 covers 7 bases. TRBV23-1 is labeled an ORF, and its function is uncertain. This CDR3 has 16 amino acids. J was trimmed by 7 bases and V by 0 bases; bases with no gene match: 9. CDR3 amino acids: CASSQSLTGTGQPQHF. CDR3 bases: TGCGCCAGCAGTCAATCGTTGACAGGGACGGGGCAGCCCCAGCATTTT.

CDR3 in DNA: TGTGCCAGCTCACAGGCTCCTACAGGGAAAGAGACCCAGTACTTC. As protein: CASSQAPTGKETQYF. V usage is TRBV18 and J usage is TRBJ2-5; TRBD1 is a possible D gene (6 bases). Trimming removed 4 bases from V and 3 bases from J, with 15 bases in between. Germline CDR1 KGHSH, CDR2 LQKENI. The CDR3 is 15 residues long.

The V gene is TRBV2, the J gene TRBJ2-1; TRBD2 matches at 7 bases. J gave up 3 bases and V 3 bases, and 2 bases lay outside the gene matches. There are 14 residues in the CDR3. Germline V gene sequence: CDR1 SNHLY, CDR2 FYNNEI. This CDR3 reads CASSEGGGYNEQFF. DNA for the CDR3: TGTGCCAGCAGTGAGGGCGGGGGCTACAATGAGCAGTTCTTC. The full variable domain, completed using reference TRBV2 and TRBJ2-1, is EPEVTQTPSHQVTQMGQEVILRCVPISNHLYFYWYRQILGQKVEFLVSFYNNEISEKSEIFDDQFSVERPDGSNFTLKIRSTKLEDSAMYFCASSEGGGYNEQFFGPGTRLTVL.

This clone was counted a few times. This sequence joins TRBV19 and TRBJ1-1; D gene unclear. Germline values: CDR1 LNHDA, CDR2 SQIVND (reference sequence). V lost 5 bases, J lost 0 bases, and 10 bases lay in between. The CDR3 is 14 residues long. Here the CDR3 reads CASSLLFMNTEAFF. CDR3 DNA sequence: TGTGCCAGTAGTCTCCTTTTTATGAACACTGAAGCTTTCTTT.

The genes are TRBV6-5 and TRBJ2-7; 12 bases align to TRBD1. Per the germline V gene, CDR1 is MNHEY and CDR2 is SVGAGI. The trim removed 6 bases at V and 7 bases at J, leaving 7 bases unmatched. The CDR3 has 14 amino acids. The CDR3 DNA follows: TGTGCCAGCAGACGGGGACAGGGGGCTTCGGAGCAGTACTTC. Its protein product is CASRRGQGASEQYF.

The chain combines TRBV18 with TRBJ1-1; a possible D gene is TRBD1 (5 bases). Trimming left V 6 bases short and J 0 bases short, with 14 bases between. CDR1 is KGHSH, CDR2 LQKENI, per germline. There are 15 residues in the CDR3. The CDR3 region is CASSEGRTVNTEAFF. Written as DNA, the CDR3 is TGTGCCAGCTCGGAGGGACGGACCGTGAACACTGAAGCTTTCTTT.

The rearrangement uses TRBV15 and TRBJ1-2; no clear D gene. CDR1 is LNHNV and CDR2 is YYDKDF in the germline V gene (reference sequence). This CDR3 spans 12 amino acids. V lost 4 bases and J lost 0, with 3 bases in between. The CDR3 sequence: CATSTANYGYTF. The CDR3 DNA reads as TGTGCCACCAGCACTGCTAACTATGGCTACACCTTC. Variable domain in full (rest from reference TRBV15 and TRBJ1-2): DAMVIQNPRYQVTQFGKPVTLSCSQTLNHNVMYWYQQKSSQAPKLLFHYYDKDFNNEADTPDNFQSRRPNTSFCFLDIRSPGLGDTAMYLCATSTANYGYTFGSGTRLTVV.